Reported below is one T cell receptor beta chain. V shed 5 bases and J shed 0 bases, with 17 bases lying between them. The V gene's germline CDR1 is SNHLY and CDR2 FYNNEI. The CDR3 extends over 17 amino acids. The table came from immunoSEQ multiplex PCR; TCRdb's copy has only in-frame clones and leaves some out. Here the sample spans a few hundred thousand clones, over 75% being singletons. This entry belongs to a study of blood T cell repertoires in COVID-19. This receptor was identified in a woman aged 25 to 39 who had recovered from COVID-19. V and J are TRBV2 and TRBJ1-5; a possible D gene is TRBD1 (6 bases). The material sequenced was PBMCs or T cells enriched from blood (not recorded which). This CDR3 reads CASSSGESGYSNQPQHF. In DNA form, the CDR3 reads TGTGCCAGCAGTTCAGGGGAATCGGGTTATAGCAATCAGCCCCAGCATTTT.